This T cell receptor beta chain was recorded in a study of T cells in localized non-small cell lung cancer. CDR1 is ENHRY and CDR2 is SYGVKD in the germline V gene. The V end lost 4 bases, the J end lost 1 base, and 11 bases lay between the germline ends. The CDR3 spans 15 residues. Sequenced by immunoSEQ multiplex PCR; TCRdb stores in-frame clones only, minus some. The sample includes about 35,000 clones, 91% of them seen just once. The sequencing here drew on peripheral blood mononuclear cells, taken before any cancer treatment. The sequence derives from a female donor of 60 years or more with stage II lung adenocarcinoma. The chain links TRBV10-3 to TRBJ1-5; a possible D gene is TRBD1 (6 bases). The CDR3 loop is CAISGGGPSNQPQHF. CDR3 DNA sequence: TGTGCCATCAGTGGTGGGGGGCCGAGCAATCAGCCCCAGCATTTT.